A selection of T cell receptor beta chains follows, all from one sample in a study of shared clonotypes between healthy human individuals. TCRdb's table, derived via immunoSEQ multiplex PCR, lists solely in-frame clones and lacks some. The repertoire holds about 870,000 clones, with 80% to 95% as singletons. The sequenced sample consisted of naive CD8+ T cells sorted from blood. Receptors were obtained from a man aged 25 to 40 in good health. The CDR3 runs from the conserved cysteine through the conserved F or W. Each record gives: D gene, V gene, clone size, J gene, CDR3 protein, CDR3 DNA. D genes are given only for firm matches. The size of a clone is reported for some rows only, either as once, few or many, or as a class for expanded clones.

TRBD1	TRBV4-1	.	TRBJ2-7	CASSQDQTGGYYEQYF	TGCGCCAGCAGCCAAGATCAGACAGGGGGCTACTACGAGCAGTACTTC
.	TRBV7-9	.	TRBJ2-7	CASSSGTGLAEQYF	TGTGCCAGCAGCTCCGGGACGGGGTTGGCCGAGCAGTACTTC
.	TRBV25-1	.	TRBJ1-1	CASGVSSTEAFF	TGTGCCAGCGGGGTGAGTAGCACTGAAGCTTTCTTT
TRBD2	TRBV27	once	TRBJ2-5	CASSFSGRGETQYF	TGTGCCAGCAGTTTTTCGGGGAGGGGAGAGACCCAGTACTTC
TRBD1	TRBV14	.	TRBJ1-1	CASSQVRFRTGHTEAFF	TGTGCCAGCAGCCAAGTGAGATTTAGGACAGGACACACTGAAGCTTTCTTT
.	TRBV28	.	TRBJ2-7	CASTPRGRGDEQYF	TGTGCCAGCACCCCCCGGGGGCGGGGTGACGAGCAGTACTTC
TRBD2	TRBV9	.	TRBJ2-3	CASSPPTSGKGHPQYF	TGTGCCAGCAGCCCTCCGACTAGCGGGAAGGGGCATCCGCAGTATTTT
.	TRBV19	.	TRBJ2-7	CASSFAGLYEQYF	TGTGCCAGTAGTTTTGCCGGACTCTACGAGCAGTACTTC
.	TRBV28	.	TRBJ2-7	CASSPRDLSYYEQYF	TGTGCCAGCAGTCCCCGGGACCTCTCCTACTACGAGCAGTACTTC
TRBD1	TRBV27	few	TRBJ1-5	CASSDRGGQPQHF	TGTGCCAGCAGTGACAGGGGTGGTCAGCCCCAGCATTTT
.	TRBV7-9	.	TRBJ2-5	CASSTAGPDLRETQYF	TGTGCCAGCAGCACCGCCGGGCCAGACCTCAGGGAGACCCAGTACTTC
.	TRBV7-9	.	TRBJ2-5	CASGGGGETQYF	TGTGCCAGCGGTGGGGGCGGAGAGACCCAGTACTTC
TRBD2	TRBV27	.	TRBJ2-1	CASSLSGTSFSEQFF	TGTGCCAGCAGTTTGTCCGGGACTAGCTTTAGTGAGCAGTTCTTC
.	TRBV10-3	.	TRBJ1-1	CAISESSGLTEAFF	TGTGCCATCAGTGAGTCTTCGGGACTCACTGAAGCTTTCTTT
.	TRBV7-9	.	TRBJ1-1	CASSLQLLNTEAFF	TGTGCCAGCAGCTTACAGCTGCTGAACACTGAAGCTTTCTTT